This T cell receptor beta chain is drawn from a study of shared clonotypes between healthy human individuals. Once extracted for a subset, genomic DNA was divided evenly among several immunoSEQ plates. Here immunoSEQ multiplex PCR was the method, and the copy in TCRdb shows in-frame clones only, minus some. The sample yields over a million clones, around 78% seen once. The germline V gene encodes CDR1 MDHEN and CDR2 SYDVKM. V lost 5 bases and J lost 7; bases outside the gene matches: 17. The CDR3 is 17 amino acids. HIV-negative, healthy adults without recent acute infections or vaccinations were the donors. Donors comprised only Caucasian adults living in Nashville, Tennessee. CD45RA+ naive and CD45RA-negative memory subsets were separated from CD4+ cells.

V and J are TRBV28 and TRBJ1-2; 9 bases agree with TRBD1. This TCR came from a man younger than 35 in good health. Some clones in this sample may be carry-over from other donors' samples. The sequencing input was memory CD4+ T cells from PBMCs. The subset here: CD45RA-negative fraction. This CDR3 is CASSGAELHRGRGGYTF. The CDR3, as DNA: TGTGCCAGCAGTGGGGCGGAATTACACAGGGGGCGCGGTGGCTACACCTTC.